This TCR beta chain is drawn from a study of T cells after yellow fever vaccination. Overall study findings and caveats: Reappearing after the booster were most of the clones from primary vaccination (96% CD4, 70% to 90% CD8). Few clonotypes appeared in both CD4 and CD8 compartments.

TCRdb re-called the 5' RACE reads through MiXCR, storing one row per CDR3 protein. The sample includes hundreds of thousands of distinct CDR3 sequences, approximately 5.2% seen only once; the top ten take around 3.5%. In regard to this clonotype: The antigen is undetermined.

CDR1 is MNHEY, CDR2 SVGAGI, per germline. The CDR3 extends over 15 amino acids. Trimming stripped 2 bases from V and 2 bases from J, with 10 bases between. This rearrangement joins TRBV6-5 to TRBJ1-3; possible D gene TRBD1, 5 bases. Sequences were derived from CD4+ T cells sorted from PBMCs, sampled on the day of the yellow fever booster vaccination. The source of this sequence is a man aged 18-30 years who received the YFV17D yellow fever vaccine. The CDR3 is CASSYDRGAGNTIYF. The CDR3 DNA sequence: TGTGCCAGCAGTTACGATCGAGGGGCTGGAAACACCATATATTTT.